This TCR beta chain was found in a study of blood T cell repertoires in COVID-19. For the study at large: Samples representing acute and convalescent COVID-19 were sourced from the United States, Italy and Spain. From T cells, B-cell-depleted T cells, or PBMCs came the material, which was cDNA or gDNA.

Original processing notes: Estimated nucleated cell counts came from reference gene primer amplification. Produced via immunoSEQ multiplex PCR; TCRdb's table is partial and in-frame only. From that table come the V and J calls and clone size; the DNA was used to work out D and trimming. Of about 220,000 clones listed, roughly 80% were seen once; the top ten hold approximately 20%. CDR3 length equals 12 residues. The V end lost 2 bases, the J end lost 7 bases, and 9 bases lay between the germline ends. CDR1 is SGDLS and CDR2 is YYNGEE in the germline V gene. The receptor was isolated from a man younger than 45 with active or convalescent COVID-19. The sequencing sample was made of peripheral blood. This rearrangement joins TRBV9 to TRBJ1-2, with a possible D match to TRBD1 (6 bases). The CDR3 DNA reads as TGTGCCAGCAGCGTTGGACAGTCTGGCTACACCTTC. It specifies CASSVGQSGYTF.